The 24 T cell receptor beta chains below all came from one sample that was sequenced in a study of blood T cell repertoires in COVID-19. Sequencing was performed with immunoSEQ multiplex PCR; in TCRdb, only in-frame clones are kept and a portion is missing. The table includes about 250,000 clones, roughly 89% detected once. The sample taken for sequencing was peripheral blood. These receptors all come from a man aged 30-40 years with acute or convalescent COVID-19.

As concerns this clone: Its ends do not fully match the called genes, so a read error is possible. This rearrangement joins TRBV19 to TRBJ1-3; D perhaps matches TRBD1 (5 bases). This CDR3 is built from 14 residues. The germline V gene has CDR1 LNHDA and CDR2 SQIVND (reference sequence). The CDR3 DNA follows: TGTGCCACTAGTGTGGGGCCCTCTGGAAACACCATATATTTT. Encoded protein: CATSVGPSGNTIYF.

The V call is TRBV19, the J call TRBJ1-2; D ambiguous. V lost 4 bases and J 2 bases, leaving 8 bases between the germline ends. The CDR3 runs 13 residues. Germline CDR1 is LNHDA and CDR2 is SQIVND (reference sequence). The DNA for the CDR3 is TGTGCCAGTAGTACCGACTACAACTATGGCTACACCTTC. Its protein product is CASSTDYNYGYTF.

The V and J genes are TRBV18 and TRBJ1-1, with TRBD1 matching 9 bases. CDR3 size: 15 residues. V lost 0 bases, J lost 5 bases, and 4 bases stayed unmatched. Germline CDR1 KGHSH, CDR2 LQKENI. As DNA, the CDR3 is TGTGCCAGCTCACCACCCGACAGGGGGGGAACTGAAGCTTTCTTT. Protein product: CASSPPDRGGTEAFF.

This clone appeared once. The CDR3 protein is CASSPTGFRGQSPLHF. The CDR3 DNA reads TGTGCCAGCAGCCCGACGGGTTTTAGGGGGCAGTCACCCCTCCACTTT. The chain uses TRBV9 and TRBJ1-6, with 7 bases identical to TRBD1. The germline gives CDR1 SGDLS, CDR2 YYNGEE. This CDR3 is built from 16 residues. The ends lost 4 bases at V and 10 bases at J; junction bases unmatched: 14.

The chain combines TRBV19 with TRBJ1-5; TRBD1 matches 9 bases. Germline CDR1 LNHDA, CDR2 SQIVND (reference sequence). J gave up 0 bases and V 9 bases, and 9 bases lay outside the gene matches. The CDR3 is made up of 16 amino acids. The CDR3, as DNA: TGTGCCAGCCTACAGGGGGCTGGATATAGCAATCAGCCCCAGCATTTT. Its protein is CASLQGAGYSNQPQHF.

The count of this clone is one. CDR3 DNA sequence: TGTGCCAGCAGTACCCCAGGGTACAATCAGCCCCAGCATTTT. It specifies CASSTPGYNQPQHF. The chain is built from TRBV27 and TRBJ1-5; D might be TRBD1 (5 bases). The length of the CDR3 is 14 residues. V gave up 5 bases and J gave up 3 bases, with 11 bases separating them. In germline, CDR1 is MNHEY, CDR2 SMNVEV (reference sequence).

The genes are TRBV7-9 and TRBJ1-4, with D maybe TRBD1 (5 bases). Germline assignment: CDR1 SEHNR and CDR2 FQNEAQ (reference sequence). V gave up 4 bases and J gave up 7 bases, with 13 bases separating them. CDR3 size: 14 residues. Here the CDR3 DNA reads TGTGCCAGCAGCTCTAACATAGGGGTTGAAAAACTGTTTTTT. As protein: CASSSNIGVEKLFF.

This chain links TRBV6-6 with TRBJ2-7, with TRBD1 identical over 8 bases. Germline V gene sequence: CDR1 MNHNY, CDR2 SVGAGI (reference sequence). This CDR3 region has 12 residues. The ends lost 6 bases at V and 7 bases at J; junction bases unmatched: 5. This chain's CDR3 is CASSQGAREQYF. DNA of the CDR3: TGTGCCAGCAGCCAGGGGGCGCGGGAGCAGTACTTC.

V gene TRBV19 combines with J gene TRBJ2-1; D might be TRBD1 (6 bases). The CDR3 is 14 amino acids. Germline CDR1 LNHDA, CDR2 SQIVND (reference sequence). V lost 5 bases and J lost 15, with 23 bases in between. DNA for the CDR3: TGTGCCAGTAGTCCTGGATCAGCAGGGGCAAGTACGTTCTTC. This codes for CASSPGSAGASTFF.

The chain couples TRBV5-4 to TRBJ1-5; D gene uncertain. From germline, CDR1 is SGHNT and CDR2 YYREEE (reference sequence). The CDR3 is 14 amino acids. With 4 bases removed from V and 1 base from J, the gap between germline ends came to 9 bases. Here the CDR3 DNA reads TGTGCCAGCAGCCCGGGCGGGAGCAATCAGCCCCAGCATTTT. Translated: CASSPGGSNQPQHF.

J is TRBJ2-1 and V is TRBV10-2; TRBD1 matches at 9 bases. Germline CDR1 WSHSY, CDR2 SAAADI. This CDR3 has 15 residues. With V trimmed by 6 bases and J by 3 bases, 6 bases remained unmatched. The DNA of the CDR3 is TGCGCCAGCAGCGAGACAGGGGGTTTCTACAATGAGCAGTTCTTC. The encoded protein is CASSETGGFYNEQFF.

J is TRBJ2-7 and V is TRBV3-1 (or the pseudogene TRBV3-2); D may be TRBD2 (6 bases). Deletions cut 1 base from V and 4 bases from J, with 11 bases between. CDR1 and CDR2 from the germline V gene are LGHDT and YNNKEL (reference sequence). The CDR3 sequence is 14 residues long. CDR3 residues: CASSQVGGGYEQYF. In DNA, the CDR3 is TGTGCCAGCAGCCAAGTGGGTGGGGGGTACGAGCAGTACTTC.

As DNA, the CDR3 is TGTGCCAGCTCACCATGGAACATAGCAGAGACCCAGTACTTC. The encoded protein is CASSPWNIAETQYF. The chain is built from TRBV18 and TRBJ2-5; D uncertain. V lost 2 bases and J 4 bases, leaving 11 bases between the germline ends. The CDR3 has 14 amino acids. CDR1 is KGHSH, CDR2 LQKENI, per germline.

The rearrangement joins TRBV5-1 to TRBJ1-5; D is unresolved. CDR1 and CDR2 (germline): SGHRS, YFSETQ. V was clipped by 4 bases and J by 3 bases, with 8 bases between them. The CDR3 totals 13 residues. The CDR3 loop is CASSTDFNQPQHF. DNA of the CDR3: TGCGCCAGCAGCACGGACTTCAATCAGCCCCAGCATTTT.

This clone came up a few times. V usage is TRBV5-1 and J usage is TRBJ1-6; D may be TRBD1 (6 bases). Between the trimmed V and J ends, which lost 4 bases and 10 bases, there was a span of 15 bases. This CDR3 is built from 14 residues. Looked up from germline, CDR1 is SGHRS and CDR2 is YFSETQ. The CDR3 spells CASSEYTGMSPLHF. The CDR3 DNA reads as TGCGCCAGCAGCGAATACACAGGGATGTCACCCCTCCACTTT.

This chain links TRBV7-9 with TRBJ2-1; TRBD1 aligns across 7 bases. Germline CDR1 is SEHNR and CDR2 is FQNEAQ (reference sequence). J gave up 9 bases and V 0 bases, and 5 bases lay outside the gene matches. There are 14 residues in the CDR3. The CDR3: CASSLAGEGAEQFF. In DNA, the CDR3 is TGTGCCAGCAGCTTAGCGGGCGAGGGGGCTGAGCAGTTCTTC.

The CDR3 DNA sequence: TGTGCCAGCACCCGGGGACTAGCGGGTGGCTACGAGCAGTACTTC. This gives the protein CASTRGLAGGYEQYF. The V and J genes are TRBV6-5 and TRBJ2-7; 12 bases are a match to TRBD2. With 7 bases clipped from V and 3 bases from J, the junction kept 7 bases outside the gene matches. The CDR3 spans 15 residues. Germline V gene sequence: CDR1 MNHEY, CDR2 SVGAGI.

The chain uses TRBV27 and TRBJ2-2; TRBD2 matches at 8 bases. Germline trimming cut 5 bases from V and 6 bases from J; bases unmatched to any gene: 11. This CDR3 contains 16 residues. The germline V gene has CDR1 MNHEY and CDR2 SMNVEV (reference sequence). The CDR3 region is CASSNPPREVPGELFF. The CDR3 nucleotides are TGTGCCAGCAGTAACCCCCCGCGGGAGGTTCCCGGGGAGCTGTTTTTT.

Points on this clone: The same CDR3 is also encoded by other DNA sequences in this sample. The chain is built from TRBV28 and TRBJ1-2, with D possibly matching TRBD1 (5 bases). The ends were cut back, 2 bases at V and 8 bases at J, with 12 bases in the middle. The length of the CDR3 is 13 residues. In germline, CDR1 is MDHEN, CDR2 SYDVKM. This CDR3 reads CASSLQGGYGYTF. CDR3 DNA: TGTGCCAGCAGTTTACAGGGAGGCTACGGCTACACCTTC.

This rearrangement joins TRBV5-8 to TRBJ1-5, with 7 bases matching TRBD1. Unmatched junction bases numbered 12, after V lost 0 bases and J lost 3 bases. Germline loops: CDR1 SGHTS, CDR2 YDEGEE. The CDR3 length is 18 residues. DNA for the CDR3: TGTGCCAGCAGCTTGGAAAACTTTGCGGGACAGAACAATCAGCCCCAGCATTTT. This encodes CASSLENFAGQNNQPQHF.

The rearrangement joins TRBV3-1 (or the pseudogene TRBV3-2) to TRBJ2-1; 12 nucleotides agree with TRBD1. CDR3 length equals 15 residues. Germline V gene sequence: CDR1 LGHDT, CDR2 YNNKEL (reference sequence). With 5 bases clipped from V and 6 bases from J, the junction kept 5 bases outside the gene matches. This chain's CDR3 is CASSAGQGAGNEQFF. CDR3 sequence (DNA): TGTGCCAGCAGCGCGGGACAGGGGGCGGGCAATGAGCAGTTCTTC.

The sample holds one count of this clone. The chain links TRBV28 to TRBJ1-2; 9 nucleotides line up with TRBD1. CDR1 and CDR2 (germline): MDHEN, SYDVKM. CDR3 length equals 18 residues. With V trimmed by 3 bases and J by 0 bases, 11 bases remained unmatched. In DNA, the CDR3 is TGTGCCAGCAGTTTCCCGGGACAGGGTATGTTAGCTAACTATGGCTACACCTTC. This translates into CASSFPGQGMLANYGYTF.

The chain recombines TRBV3-1 (or the pseudogene TRBV3-2) with TRBJ2-7; TRBD2 agrees at 10 bases. V was pared by 1 base and J by 4 bases, with 7 bases of the junction left unmatched. Germline CDR1 reads LGHDT; CDR2 reads YNNKEL (reference sequence). The CDR3 loop spans 16 amino acids. The CDR3 coding sequence is TGTGCCAGCAGCCAAGTAGCGGGAGGTCCCGCGTACGAGCAGTACTTC. Protein product: CASSQVAGGPAYEQYF.

The rearrangement joins TRBV5-5 to TRBJ1-1; D not resolved. This CDR3 is built from 13 residues. Trimming stripped 0 bases from V and 3 bases from J, with 6 bases between. Germline V gene sequence: CDR1 SGHKS, CDR2 YYEKEE (reference sequence). CDR3 DNA: TGTGCCAGCAGCTTGGAACAGTACACTGAAGCTTTCTTT. Encoded protein: CASSLEQYTEAFF.